The present T cell receptor (beta chain) was sequenced within a study of blood T cell repertoires in COVID-19 (dated by TCRdb to the early 2020s). Broadly, across the study: Samples from collaborators originated in the United States, Italy and Spain and spanned both the acute and convalescent phases of COVID-19. The material from the prospective study consisted of cDNA or gDNA derived from T cells, B-cell-depleted T cells, or PBMCs. The dataset comprised deeply sampled blood TCRbeta repertoires from subjects exposed to, actively infected with, or recovered from COVID-19. The repertoires were made available in a free public database intended to serve as a resource for research on the immune response to SARS-CoV-2. Samples came from the ongoing ImmuneRACE study (first 160 participants) plus 1,254 subjects from 6 global collaborators. Nearly every sample came with metadata listing a de-identified subject ID, COVID-19 status, age in years and sex. HLA class I and class II types, where available, came from metadata supplied by the sample provider rather than from assay-based typing. General findings and caveats noted by the study authors: How much clinical and demographic metadata was included differed by source and by participant, and the metadata was provided uncurated.

TCRbeta CDR3 regions were amplified from genomic DNA using the immunoSEQ Assay, a bias-controlled multiplex PCR. From the authors' description of their analysis: The number of nucleated cells in each sample was estimated by amplification of reference gene primers within the assay. Sequence reads were collapsed and filtered to measure the absolute abundance of every unique TCRbeta CDR3 rearrangement. Productive Simpson clonality was computed per sample as the square root of Simpson's diversity index over productive rearrangements. TCRdb stores this immuneACCESS table with in-frame sequences only. Part of the clones is absent; in the studies checked, under half of the shortfall reflects unresolved V genes, and no reason is known for the rest. Clone size and V and J calls were adopted from that table, with D and trimming inferred from the DNA. This sample gives about 120,000 clones in total; over 75% of them show up just once. About a sixth of the sample rests with the top ten.

The CDR3 holds 15 amino acids from the cysteine to the phenylalanine. Kept here is only the CDR3 DNA, which spans 45 bases and is read in frame from base 1. V is reduced by 6 bases and J by 0 bases, leaving a spacing of 12 bases between them. CDR1 and CDR2 are read off the germline V gene as MNHEY and SVGAGI. For this clone: Its cognate antigen has yet to be identified. No clone much larger than this one lies a single base away; base qualities are absent.

One collaborating source in Seattle enrolled patients during active infection and followed them longitudinally through the course of disease. Each collaborating institution followed its own protocols to collect whole blood in K2EDTA tubes. For TCRbeta analysis, collaborators shipped samples as frozen whole blood, isolated PBMCs, or DNA extracted from either of those sample types. Source material: peripheral blood. The sequence joins TRBV6-5 to TRBJ2-4, and possibly TRBD2, on 6 matching bases. This receptor was taken from a man aged 30-40 years with COVID-19, enrolled during active disease. The DNA sequence follows: TGTGCCAGCAGCGGGGGTGAAGGAGCCAAAAACATTCAGTACTTC. Translated, this gives CASSGGEGAKNIQYF.